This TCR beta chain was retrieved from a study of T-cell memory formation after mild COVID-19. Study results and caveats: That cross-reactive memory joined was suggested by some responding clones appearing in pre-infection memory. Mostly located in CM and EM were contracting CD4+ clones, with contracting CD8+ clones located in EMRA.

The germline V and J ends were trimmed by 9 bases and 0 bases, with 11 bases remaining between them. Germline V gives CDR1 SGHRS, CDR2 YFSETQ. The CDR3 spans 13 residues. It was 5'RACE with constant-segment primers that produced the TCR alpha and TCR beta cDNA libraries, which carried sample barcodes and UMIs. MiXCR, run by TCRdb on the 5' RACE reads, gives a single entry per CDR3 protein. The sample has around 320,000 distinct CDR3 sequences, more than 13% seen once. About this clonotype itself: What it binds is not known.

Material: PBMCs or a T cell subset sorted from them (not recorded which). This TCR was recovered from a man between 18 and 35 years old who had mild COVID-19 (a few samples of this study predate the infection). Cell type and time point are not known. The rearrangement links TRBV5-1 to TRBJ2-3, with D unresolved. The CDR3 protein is CATANRSTDTQYF. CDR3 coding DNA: TGCGCCACGGCCAACCGGAGCACAGATACGCAGTATTTT.